Listed here are 30 T cell receptor beta chains from one sample, sequenced in a study of shared clonotypes between healthy human individuals. Assay used: immunoSEQ multiplex PCR; TCRdb lists only in-frame clones, some missing. This table holds some 2,500,000 clones, under 95% found once. The sequenced material came from naive CD4+ T cells from PBMCs. Indicated subset: CD45RA+ positively selected. The receptor source for this set is a man between 18 and 35 years old in good health. Some clones in this sample may be carry-over from other donors' samples.

The chain has TRBV28 and TRBJ2-1; 9 bases fit TRBD2. The CDR3 is 16 amino acids. Germline CDR1 and CDR2: MDHEN and SYDVKM. With 2 bases clipped from V and 4 bases from J, the junction kept 6 bases outside the gene matches. CDR3 sequence: CASSLRGGRAYNEQFF. CDR3 in DNA: TGTGCCAGCAGTTTACGGGGCGGGAGGGCTTACAATGAGCAGTTCTTC.

As regards this clone: This CDR3 is also generated by other DNA sequences in the sample. The chain uses TRBV19 and TRBJ1-1; TRBD1 might be the D (5 bases). Trimming pared 1 base from V and 1 base from J, leaving 7 bases between. CDR3 length: 14 residues. Germline assignment: CDR1 LNHDA and CDR2 SQIVND (reference sequence). The CDR3 protein is CASSIVGTNTEAFF. The CDR3 DNA reads TGTGCCAGTAGTATAGTTGGGACGAACACTGAAGCTTTCTTT. The variable domain in full, completed from reference TRBV19 and TRBJ1-1, reads DGGITQSPKYLFRKEGQNVTLSCEQNLNHDAMYWYRQDPGQGLRLIYYSQIVNDFQKGDIAEGYSVSREKKESFPLTVTSAQKNPTAFYLCASSIVGTNTEAFFGQGTRLTVV.

In regard to this clone: Other DNA sequences from this sample encode an identical CDR3 as well. The rearrangement links TRBV7-2 to TRBJ1-5; no clear D. The V and J ends lost 1 base and 2 bases respectively, with 6 bases between them. CDR3 length: 14 residues. The germline V gene has CDR1 SGHTA and CDR2 FQGNSA. The CDR3 DNA reads TGTGCCAGCAGCTTAGGACGGGGCAATCAGCCCCAGCATTTT. Protein: CASSLGRGNQPQHF.

The CDR3 region has the DNA TGTGCCAGCAGCTTAAGTCCGGGAGCGGGGAATGAGCAGTTCTTC. Its translation: CASSLSPGAGNEQFF. This chain joins TRBV7-3 and TRBJ2-1; TRBD2 agrees at 7 bases. This CDR3 region has 15 residues. CDR1 and CDR2 from the germline V gene are SGHTA and FQGTGA. Germline trimming cut 1 base from V and 7 bases from J; bases unmatched to any gene: 7.

The V call is TRBV12-5, the J call TRBJ2-7; D is ambiguous. The CDR3 is 18 amino acids. The germline gives CDR1 LGHNT, CDR2 FRNRAP. V shed 6 bases and J shed 5 bases, with 29 bases lying between them. CDR3: CASGPIFWSGARLHEQYF. The DNA for the CDR3 is TGTGCTAGTGGCCCCATCTTCTGGTCGGGCGCCAGGCTTCACGAGCAGTACTTC.

J is TRBJ2-1 and V is TRBV18; 9 positions agree with TRBD1. With V trimmed by 3 bases and J by 9 bases, 12 bases remained unmatched. Germline CDR1 and CDR2: KGHSH and LQKENI. The length of the CDR3 is 16 residues. The CDR3: CASSPNPGQGDLEQFF. CDR3 coding DNA: TGTGCCAGCTCACCTAACCCGGGACAGGGAGACCTTGAGCAGTTCTTC.

The V gene is TRBV28, the J gene TRBJ1-1; maybe TRBD1 (5 bases). Trimming stripped 6 bases from V and 5 bases from J, with 19 bases between. The CDR3 has 15 amino acids. Germline loops: CDR1 MDHEN, CDR2 SYDVKM. The CDR3 nucleotides are TGTGCCAGCAGCCCCGCGGGAGCACAGGCTACTGAAGCTTTCTTT. It yields the protein CASSPAGAQATEAFF. Full variable domain (outside the CDR3, taken from reference TRBV28 and TRBJ1-1): DVKVTQSSRYLVKRTGEKVFLECVQDMDHENMFWYRQDPGLGLRLIYFSYDVKMKEKGDIPEGYSVSREKKERFSLILESASTNQTSMYLCASSPAGAQATEAFFGQGTRLTVV.

J is TRBJ2-5 and V is TRBV5-5, with 11 bases lining up with TRBD2. There are 16 residues in the CDR3. The germline CDR1 and CDR2 sequences are SGHKS and YYEKEE (reference sequence). V gave up 0 bases and J gave up 5 bases; unmatched junction bases: 6. The CDR3 here is CASSLAGTSGTETQYF. The DNA of the CDR3 is TGTGCCAGCAGCTTGGCCGGGACTAGCGGTACCGAGACCCAGTACTTC.

This clone was recorded only once. The genes are TRBV28 and TRBJ1-5; 8 nucleotides line up with TRBD1. This CDR3 region has 14 residues. CDR1 and CDR2 from the germline V gene are MDHEN and SYDVKM. V trimming: 4 bases; J trimming: 7 bases; junction bases outside the gene matches: 6. CDR3 sequence (DNA): TGTGCCAGCAGTTCGACAGGGGAAGGGCAGCCCCAGCATTTT. This sequence encodes CASSSTGEGQPQHF.

The count of this clone is one. The chain joins TRBV28 to TRBJ2-5, with 7 bases lining up with TRBD2. From germline, CDR1 is MDHEN and CDR2 SYDVKM. V lost 6 bases, J lost 4 bases, and 11 bases stayed unmatched. The CDR3 totals 15 residues. CDR3 DNA: TGTGCCAGCAGCCCCAGACTAGCTTGGGGAGAGACCCAGTACTTC. The encoded protein is CASSPRLAWGETQYF.

This chain uses TRBV6-5 with TRBJ2-1; TRBD1 agrees at 8 bases. CDR3 length equals 13 residues. Per the germline V gene, CDR1 is MNHEY and CDR2 is SVGAGI. V lost 6 bases, J lost 12 bases, and 10 bases stayed unmatched. This CDR3 is CASRGQGYRGQFF. CDR3 coding DNA: TGTGCCAGCAGAGGACAGGGTTACCGGGGGCAGTTCTTC.

The chain has TRBV5-4 and TRBJ2-7; 11 bases align to TRBD2. The CDR3 sequence is 18 residues long. CDR1 is SGHNT and CDR2 is YYREEE in the germline V gene (reference sequence). The V segment lost 1 base and the J segment 5 bases; nucleotides outside the gene matches: 14. The chain's CDR3 is CASSLPRRTSGRDDEQYF. In DNA form, the CDR3 reads TGTGCCAGCAGCTTGCCCCGGAGGACTAGCGGGCGGGACGACGAGCAGTACTTC.

The gene calls are TRBV12-5 and TRBJ2-1; 9 bases fit TRBD2. The V segment lost 4 bases and the J segment 6 bases; nucleotides outside the gene matches: 4. The CDR3 is 14 amino acids. The germline V gene encodes CDR1 LGHNT and CDR2 FRNRAP. The CDR3 nucleotides are TGTGCTAGTGGTTATGCGGGAGGGGGCAATGAGCAGTTCTTC. Protein product: CASGYAGGGNEQFF.

V is TRBV28 and J is TRBJ1-4; 7 bases are shared with TRBD1. Germline V gene sequence: CDR1 MDHEN, CDR2 SYDVKM. Trimming at V came to 6 bases and at J to 5 bases, leaving 9 bases not matched to a gene. The CDR3 is 15 residues long. CDR3 nucleotides: TGTGCCAGCAGCCCAGGTGTGACAGGGAATGAAAAACTGTTTTTT. Protein product: CASSPGVTGNEKLFF.

V gene TRBV5-4 combines with J gene TRBJ2-5; no reliable D call. The CDR3 has 13 amino acids. CDR1 SGHNT and CDR2 YYREEE come from the germline V gene (reference sequence). Between the trimmed V and J ends, which lost 1 base and 4 bases, there was a span of 8 bases. CDR3 residues: CASSLWAGETQYF. The CDR3 bases are TGTGCCAGCAGCTTGTGGGCAGGAGAGACCCAGTACTTC.

V usage is TRBV18 and J usage is TRBJ1-1; D gene uncertain. The CDR3 is 17 amino acids. Germline V lookup: CDR1 KGHSH, CDR2 LQKENI. V was clipped by 2 bases and J by 8 bases, with 24 bases between them. CDR3 residues: CASSPSSFGLGPGEAFF. CDR3 nucleotides: TGTGCCAGCTCACCAAGTTCATTCGGACTTGGGCCTGGAGAAGCTTTCTTT.

The chain carries TRBV5-4 and TRBJ2-1; a possible D gene is TRBD2 (5 bases). The CDR3 consists of 16 residues. V was pared by 2 bases and J by 0 bases, with 12 bases between. From germline, CDR1 is SGHNT and CDR2 YYREEE (reference sequence). This chain's CDR3 is CASSFGGPSSYNEQFF. CDR3 nucleotide sequence: TGTGCCAGCAGCTTTGGCGGGCCAAGCTCCTACAATGAGCAGTTCTTC. The full variable domain, in which reference TRBV5-4 and TRBJ2-1 provide the parts outside the CDR3, is ETGVTQSPTHLIKTRGQQVTLRCSSQSGHNTVSWYQQALGQGPQFIFQYYREEENGRGNFPPRFSGLQFPNYSSELNVNALELDDSALYLCASSFGGPSSYNEQFFGPGTRLTVL.

The chain links TRBV27 to TRBJ1-1; perhaps TRBD1 as D (6 bases). This CDR3 has 16 amino acids. CDR1 and CDR2 from the germline V gene are MNHEY and SMNVEV (reference sequence). V dropped 6 bases and J dropped 5 bases, with 22 bases sitting between them. The chain's CDR3 is CASRSGTTTGGTEAFF. CDR3 nucleotides: TGTGCCAGCAGGTCCGGGACAACCACCGGGGGAACTGAAGCTTTCTTT.

The chain carries TRBV28 and TRBJ2-7; 8 nucleotides align to TRBD1. Trimming took 6 bases from V and 3 from J; bases not matched to a gene: 4. This CDR3 region has 13 residues. Germline assignment: CDR1 MDHEN and CDR2 SYDVKM. The CDR3 region is CASRTRGLYEQYF. As DNA, the CDR3 is TGTGCCAGCAGGACCAGGGGGCTCTACGAGCAGTACTTC.

The chain is built from TRBV5-1 and TRBJ2-7, with TRBD2 matching 12 bases. CDR1 and CDR2 from the germline V gene are SGHRS and YFSETQ. V lost 4 bases and J lost 5; bases outside the gene matches: 4. The CDR3 covers 14 residues. The DNA for the CDR3 is TGCGCCAGCAGCCCAAGGACTAGCGGGAACGAGCAGTACTTC. Its protein product is CASSPRTSGNEQYF.

J is TRBJ1-3 and V is TRBV11-3; TRBD1 might be the D (5 bases). The CDR3 is 14 residues long. In germline, CDR1 is SGHNT, CDR2 YENEEA. Trimming stripped 5 bases from V and 4 bases from J, with 12 bases between. CDR3 in DNA: TGTGCCAGCAGCCCCGGGGCTGCGGGAAACACCATATATTTT. Translation gives CASSPGAAGNTIYF.

This chain uses TRBV6-6 with TRBJ2-6; no clear D. Looked up from germline, CDR1 is MNHNY and CDR2 is SVGAGI (reference sequence). With 6 bases removed from V and 0 bases from J, the gap between germline ends came to 12 bases. The CDR3 is 16 residues long. In DNA, the CDR3 is TGTGCCAGCAGCCCTAGAGCAGTCTCTGGGGCCAACGTCCTGACTTTC. Its translation is CASSPRAVSGANVLTF.

The V call is TRBV28, the J call TRBJ1-2, with a tentative D call TRBD1 (5 bases). This CDR3 contains 14 residues. Germline V gives CDR1 MDHEN, CDR2 SYDVKM. Trimming removed 11 bases at V and 7 bases at J, with 23 bases between. This CDR3 reads CAFGSRDHPRGYTF. As DNA, the CDR3 is TGTGCCTTCGGGAGCAGGGATCATCCTCGTGGCTACACCTTC.

Here the CDR3 reads CASSPGTSGSREQFF. The CDR3 DNA follows: TGTGCCAGCAGCCCCGGGACTAGCGGGAGTCGTGAGCAGTTCTTC. The V gene is TRBV6-5, the J gene TRBJ2-1; 14 bases line up with TRBD2. The CDR3 is 15 amino acids. V gave up 6 bases and J gave up 9 bases; unmatched junction bases: 7. The V gene's germline CDR1 is MNHEY and CDR2 SVGAGI.

In the case of this clone: The same CDR3 also results from other DNA sequences found in this sample. The V and J genes are TRBV19 and TRBJ2-7; D possibly matches TRBD1 or TRBD2 (5 bases each). Trimming took off 3 bases at V and 6 bases at J, with 6 bases between the two ends. From germline, CDR1 is LNHDA and CDR2 SQIVND (reference sequence). The CDR3 length is 11 residues. The CDR3 here is CASSMRGEQYF. The CDR3 DNA is TGTGCCAGTAGTATGAGGGGCGAGCAGTACTTC.

This clone was detected once. The V and J genes are TRBV10-3 and TRBJ1-1, with a tentative D call TRBD1 (5 bases). This CDR3 is 17 amino acids long. Trimming pared 3 bases from V and 0 bases from J, leaving 17 bases between. Germline loops: CDR1 ENHRY, CDR2 SYGVKD. The CDR3 spells CAISDIHPTVMNTEAFF. The CDR3 DNA sequence: TGTGCCATCAGTGACATACATCCGACAGTAATGAACACTGAAGCTTTCTTT.

The chain couples TRBV11-1 to TRBJ2-3; 10 nucleotides line up with TRBD2. The CDR3 runs to 16 residues. Germline lookup yields CDR1 SGHAT and CDR2 FQDESV (reference sequence). V lost 0 bases and J lost 7; bases outside the gene matches: 7. The chain's CDR3 is CASSLAQASGSNTQYF. CDR3 sequence (DNA): TGTGCCAGCAGCTTAGCGCAGGCTAGCGGGAGCAATACGCAGTATTTT.

This chain links TRBV4-2 with TRBJ2-1, with no clear D. Deletions cut 1 base from V and 6 bases from J, with 7 bases between. The CDR3 runs 13 residues. Germline V gives CDR1 LGHNA, CDR2 YNFKEQ. The CDR3 nucleotides are TGTGCCAGCAGCCAAGCCGGCGGCAATGAGCAGTTCTTC. As protein: CASSQAGGNEQFF.

V gene TRBV18 combines with J gene TRBJ2-7; D assignment may be TRBD1 or TRBD2 (5 bases each). The CDR3 is 16 amino acids. Germline-derived CDR1 and CDR2 are KGHSH and LQKENI. V dropped 3 bases and J dropped 1 base, with 16 bases sitting between them. The CDR3 spells CASSPIPGPESYEQYF. CDR3 nucleotides: TGTGCCAGCTCACCTATACCGGGACCGGAGTCCTACGAGCAGTACTTC.

The chain has TRBV9 and TRBJ2-1, with 9 positions matching TRBD2. There are 15 residues in the CDR3. Trimming took 0 bases from V and 7 from J; bases not matched to a gene: 5. CDR1 is SGDLS, CDR2 YYNGEE, per germline. CDR3 nucleotide sequence: TGTGCCAGCAGCGTAGGAAGGACTAGCGTAAATGAGCAGTTCTTC. This codes for CASSVGRTSVNEQFF.